The rows below give T cell receptor beta chains drawn from one sample of a study of CD8 T cells in ankylosing spondylitis. From the 5' RACE reads, TCRdb called clonotypes with MiXCR, one entry per CDR3 protein. The table has 350,000 to 550,000 distinct CDR3 sequences, roughly 25% seen once. Sequenced sample: blood, either unsorted or a sorted T cell fraction (not recorded which). The receptors originated from a male donor with ankylosing spondylitis. Both conserved end residues are part of each CDR3. D genes are given only for firm matches. Not every row has a clone size; where given, it reads once, few, many or a size class.

j_gene,d_gene,v_gene,abundance,len,CDR3aa,CDR3nt
TRBJ1-3,-,TRBV20-1,once,13,CSAGGGAGNTIYF,TGCAGTGCTGGTGGGGGAGCTGGAAACACCATATATTTT
TRBJ2-1,-,TRBV3-1,-,15,CASSRSLSDDNEQFF,TGTGCCAGCAGCCGCAGCTTGTCGGACGACAATGAGCAGTTCTTC
TRBJ1-3,-,TRBV5-1,-,16,CASSLGGTHSGNTIYF,TGCGCCAGCAGCTTGGGAGGCACCCACTCTGGAAACACCATATATTTT
TRBJ2-5,-,TRBV3-1,few,12,CASGYREETQYF,TGTGCCAGCGGCTACAGGGAGGAGACCCAGTACTTC
TRBJ1-6,-,TRBV12-3/TRBV12-4,few,15,CASSPAGFGNSPLHF,TGTGCCAGCAGCCCCGCAGGGTTCGGTAATTCACCCCTCCACTTT
TRBJ1-1,TRBD1,TRBV20-1,few,14,CSAESRGSYTEAFF,TGCAGTGCTGAGTCCAGGGGGAGTTACACTGAAGCTTTCTTT
TRBJ2-1,-,TRBV7-6,few,13,CASSSGRGDEQFF,TGTGCCAGCAGCTCTGGAAGAGGGGATGAGCAGTTCTTC
TRBJ2-2,-,TRBV29-1,-,15,CSGLGNRGGTGELFF,TGCAGCGGCCTAGGGAATCGGGGTGGGACCGGGGAGCTGTTTTTT
TRBJ2-4,TRBD2,TRBV12-3/TRBV12-4,few,18,CASSWGLAGVLAKNIQYF,TGTGCCAGCAGCTGGGGACTAGCGGGAGTACTAGCCAAAAACATTCAGTACTTC
TRBJ2-1,TRBD2,TRBV11-2,-,16,CASSLATSGRGDEQFF,TGTGCCAGCAGCTTAGCAACTAGCGGGAGAGGGGATGAGCAGTTCTTC
TRBJ2-7,TRBD2,TRBV6-2/TRBV6-3,-,14,CASSISGRPYEQYF,TGTGCCAGCAGTATTAGCGGGAGACCCTACGAGCAGTACTTC
TRBJ1-2,-,TRBV5-1,-,14,CASSLGDSRDGYTF,TGCGCCAGCAGCTTGGGGGATTCCAGAGATGGCTACACCTTC
TRBJ1-6,-,TRBV12-3/TRBV12-4,-,17,CASSRNVYGRESSPLHF,TGTGCCAGCAGCCGCAACGTTTATGGCAGGGAGAGTTCACCCCTCCACTTT
TRBJ2-2,TRBD1,TRBV5-1,-,18,CASSLYRTGGLNTGELFF,TGCGCCAGCAGCTTGTACCGGACAGGGGGTTTAAACACCGGGGAGCTGTTTTTT
TRBJ1-2,-,TRBV19,-,15,CASSTYPDYNYGYTF,TGTGCCAGTAGTACCTATCCAGATTACAACTATGGCTACACCTTC
TRBJ2-1,TRBD2,TRBV18,few,14,CASSPGLATNEQFF,TGTGCCAGCTCCCCGGGACTAGCGACCAATGAGCAGTTCTTC
TRBJ1-1,TRBD1,TRBV5-1,few,15,CASSGGTGRNTEAFF,TGCGCCAGCAGCGGGGGGACAGGGCGGAACACTGAAGCTTTCTTT
TRBJ1-1,-,TRBV7-2,few,15,CASSLSLTGLTEAFF,TGTGCCAGCAGCTTATCACTGACAGGTCTCACTGAAGCTTTCTTT
TRBJ1-4,-,TRBV29-1,-,13,CSVEEGLDEKLFF,TGCAGCGTTGAGGAGGGGTTGGATGAAAAACTGTTTTTT
TRBJ2-3,TRBD1,TRBV27,-,13,CASRGRGTDTQYF,TGTGCCAGCAGGGGCAGGGGGACAGATACGCAGTATTTT
TRBJ2-1,-,TRBV12-3/TRBV12-4,-,16,CASSPRQGLTYNEQFF,TGTGCCAGCAGCCCCAGACAGGGACTCACCTACAATGAGCAGTTCTTC
TRBJ1-1,-,TRBV3-1,-,14,CASSQPGEEAEAFF,TGTGCCAGCAGCCAACCAGGGGAGGAGGCTGAAGCTTTCTTT
TRBJ2-2,TRBD2,TRBV20-1,-,18,CSARDSGLAGTNTGELFF,TGCAGTGCTAGAGATTCGGGACTAGCGGGAACGAACACCGGGGAGCTGTTTTTT
TRBJ2-1,TRBD2,TRBV25-1,few,16,CASRGTSGSPYNEQFF,TGTGCCAGCAGAGGGACTAGCGGGAGTCCCTACAATGAGCAGTTCTTC
TRBJ2-2,TRBD2,TRBV11-2,-,16,CASSGPSGRITGELFF,TGTGCCAGCAGCGGTCCTAGCGGGAGAATAACCGGGGAGCTGTTTTTT
TRBJ2-2,TRBD1,TRBV5-1,-,16,CASSFSQGASTGELFF,TGCGCCAGCAGCTTTTCACAGGGGGCTAGTACCGGGGAGCTGTTTTTT
TRBJ1-2,-,TRBV5-5,few,14,CASSPSGNSGGYTF,TGTGCCAGCAGCCCGAGTGGGAACTCGGGGGGCTACACCTTC
TRBJ1-5,TRBD1,TRBV27,-,15,CASTSDRLGNQPQHF,TGTGCCAGCACCTCGGACAGGCTTGGCAATCAGCCCCAGCATTTT
TRBJ1-2,TRBD1,TRBV29-1,-,11,CSVERGPGYTF,TGCAGCGTTGAGAGGGGGCCTGGCTACACCTTC
TRBJ1-4,-,TRBV28,-,14,CASARTATNEKLFF,TGTGCCAGCGCCCGTACAGCAACTAATGAAAAACTGTTTTTT
TRBJ2-5,-,TRBV4-2,-,14,CASSQEQGRETQYF,TGTGCCAGCAGCCAAGAGCAGGGAAGAGAGACCCAGTACTTC
TRBJ2-2,TRBD1,TRBV9,few,16,CASSVVRGHDTGELFF,TGTGCCAGCAGCGTAGTCAGGGGGCACGACACCGGGGAGCTGTTTTTT
TRBJ2-1,-,TRBV20-1,few,17,CSAPVLEALSSYNEQFF,TGCAGTGCTCCTGTTTTAGAGGCGTTGAGCTCCTACAATGAGCAGTTCTTC
TRBJ2-1,TRBD1,TRBV2,few,18,CASKNGRGRRPPFNEQFF,TGTGCCAGCAAGAATGGCAGGGGGCGACGCCCTCCTTTCAATGAGCAGTTCTTC
TRBJ2-1,-,TRBV3-1,-,12,CASSPLVGEQFF,TGTGCCAGCAGCCCACTTGTGGGTGAGCAGTTCTTC
TRBJ2-2,TRBD2,TRBV9,few,14,CASSVLAGTGELFF,TGTGCCAGCAGCGTCCTAGCGGGAACCGGGGAGCTGTTTTTT
TRBJ2-7,-,TRBV29-1,-,12,CSVDIRGQEQYF,TGCAGCGTTGATATCAGGGGTCAAGAGCAGTACTTC
TRBJ2-2,-,TRBV24-1,few,15,CATSDPPPNTGELFF,TGTGCCACCAGTGACCCTCCCCCCAACACCGGGGAGCTGTTTTTT
TRBJ2-1,-,TRBV5-1,many,13,CASSLDFQGEQFF,TGCGCCAGCAGCTTGGACTTCCAGGGTGAGCAGTTCTTC
TRBJ2-7,TRBD1,TRBV11-2,-,14,CASSIPGGFYEQYF,TGTGCCAGCAGTATACCAGGGGGCTTCTACGAGCAGTACTTC
TRBJ1-1,-,TRBV12-3/TRBV12-4,few,14,CASSLGVQNTEAFF,TGTGCCAGCAGTTTAGGGGTGCAGAACACTGAAGCTTTCTTT